Given below is one TCR beta chain in context. Its antigen is currently not known. Within one base of it there is no much larger clone, and no base qualities were kept. The data stem from a study of cytomegalovirus exposure and HLA in healthy donors (dated by TCRdb to 2016 to 2017). Regarding the study in general: In an earlier analysis of 587 of the donors, 250 to 350 Gb of sequence data and roughly 100 million unique TCR beta sequences from about 190 million T cells were reported. An early release that covered approximately 600 HLA-typed donors contained about 300 gigabases of sequencing data and about 84 million unique TCR sequences. Of the 300 to 500 genotyped donors, 81% were placed in the genetic ancestry cluster associated with self-reported Caucasian donors. The aim of the study was to test whether cataloging public T cell receptors could identify signatures of past pathogen exposure. The study profiled the T cell repertoires of hundreds of subjects by immunosequencing and related them to cytomegalovirus serostatus. Along with the approximately 670-subject first cohort, a separate validation cohort of more than 90 different subjects was used. To predict cytomegalovirus infection status, the study brought together high-throughput TCR immunosequencing, statistical association of individual TCRs with disease status, and machine learning. A later analysis re-analyzed previously published TCR beta repertoires from 600 to 850 donors and added high-resolution HLA genotyping to study TCR occurrence patterns. Rather than using new phenotypic data, the later analysis identified candidate immune exposures from TCR beta sequences and from how often those sequences occurred across donors. An earlier analysis of 587 of the donors used high-throughput TCR beta sequencing to judge whether each TCR beta V gene segment behaved as functional or pseudogenic. Alongside the repertoire data, information on donor age, sex, ethnicity and CMV serostatus was compiled. A later genetic analysis took genome-wide SNP genotypes for about 60% of the roughly 670 donors and used that subset as a discovery cohort. Every discovery cohort repertoire had been produced on one sequencing platform. HLA typing included class I and class II loci at four-digit resolution. The number of donors typed differed by locus, with about 629-630 for A, B, C, DRB1 and DQB1, more than 500 for DQA1, 600 to 610 for DPA1, and about 450 for DPB1. Five DR-DQ haplotypes were handled as single units for association and clustering because linkage in the cohort was strong. Across 300 to 400 genotyped donors of the cohort, an average of approximately 240,000 unique TCR beta nucleotide sequences per donor were sequenced, and approximately 17% of those sequences were non-productive. On the study overall, not on this receptor specifically: In an earlier analysis of approximately 600 of the donors, most TCR beta V segments were observed in productive rearrangements about 90% or about 30% of the time, broadly matching IMGT annotations. In this cohort, only TCR beta chains were sequenced, and detectable features were limited by the absence of alpha or paired-chain data. A cluster of highly shared sequence variants was judged likely to represent a technical artifact of the sequencing pipeline. In a later analysis, HLA-associated TCR beta chains were found to be more clonally expanded and to have lower generation probabilities than equally common non-associated chains. A later analysis found that TCR association rates varied across HLA loci, with DRB1 alleles showing the most associated TCRs and HLA-C alleles the fewest. For the cohort, immune exposure information was limited to CMV serostatus. Linkage disequilibrium might explain the correlated functional status among segregating V segments, but an unknown experimental factor could not be excluded. In a later genetic analysis, fewer N-insertions in productive TCRs were reported among donors in an Asian-associated ancestry cluster than the approximately 630-donor mean. In vitro tests confirmed that three of the cytomegalovirus-associated TCR beta chains recognize cytomegalovirus antigens. Across donors, most TCR sequences were observed very rarely, whereas some public TCRs were present in many individuals. Most CMV-associated TCR beta chains appeared to be HLA-restricted in a later analysis, and the HLA associations seemed to be driven largely by CMV exposure. In a later analysis, several top co-occurrence clusters were reported to appear linked to parvovirus B19, influenza, CMV and Epstein-Barr virus. When HLA alleles, especially DR and DQ, strongly co-occurred, attributing TCR associations to individual alleles was difficult. Because counts were too low, roughly 18 rarely observed V segments, including chromosome 9 orphons, were left out of the earlier analysis of over 550 of the donors. The authors suggested that the approach could potentially be extended to other disease states and immunological phenotypes. Because HLA typing was missing for some donors at each locus, association tests included only the typed subset. A further reported finding was that TCR beta sequences accurately predicted the HLA-A and HLA-B alleles for most subjects in the first cohort. V-gene and J-gene trimming of TCR beta chains was associated with a missense DCLRE1C variant in a later genetic analysis, and the association was replicated in an independent cohort. The 87-base-pair reads could not distinguish some IMGT-functional V segments, including TRBV6-2 and TRBV6-3, so those segments were excluded. Sequencing depth was assumed to be roughly uniform across donors in the presence/absence analyses, though that assumption may not hold. A later analysis associated about 17,000 TCR beta sequences with specific HLA alleles at a false discovery rate of 0.05. The study listed 164 TCR beta chains as associated with cytomegalovirus. The classifier was reported to diagnose cytomegalovirus status with high specificity and sensitivity in both the original and validation cohorts.

In total, about 650 healthy bone marrow donors made up the cohort. Cohort members were all nominally healthy when sampled, although unrecorded immune exposures were likely present. The donor was CMV seronegative and belonged to the group of over 300 seronegative cohort members. A peripheral blood sample was collected from each donor, and TCR beta sequencing was performed on peripheral blood mononuclear cells. The Qiagen DNeasy Blood Extraction Kit was used to extract genomic DNA from the blood cell samples. The V end gives up 0 bases and the J end 2 bases, leaving 1 base in the junction not matched to a gene. The CDR3 measures 15 amino acids from cysteine to phenylalanine. The retained sequence is limited to the CDR3, 45 bases, with the frame set at the first base. Via the germline V gene, CDR1 is SGDLS and CDR2 YYNGEE. Library preparation employed the immunoSEQ multiplex PCR assay. For the multiplex PCR, a mixture combining 60 forward primers for TCR Vbeta segments and 13 reverse primers for TCR Jbeta segments was used. The CDR3 region of rearranged TCR beta genes was amplified from genomic DNA with a multiplex PCR assay. On the Illumina HiSeq System, the amplified TCR beta libraries were sequenced as 87-base-pair reads. Per the source publication's procedure: A later analysis counted tens of millions of unique TCR beta chains across the 666 repertoires, and roughly 11 million of these chains were shared by at least two donors. Raw reads were error-corrected and collapsed into unique sequences by a nearest-neighbor algorithm in which closely related sequences were merged to remove PCR and sequencing errors. Alignment of CDR3 sequences to IMGT reference sequences was used to assign V, D and J gene segments. For a sequence to be retained, at least a six-nucleotide match to both a V gene segment and a J gene segment was required. Rearrangements were classified as productive when the CDR3 lacked stop codons and remained in frame with V and J, and all other rearrangements were classified as non-productive. CDR3 was defined by IMGT convention, running from the second conserved V-encoded cysteine to the conserved J-encoded phenylalanine. Sequences without an unambiguous match to a single V gene segment were excluded from the earlier analysis of about 640 of the donors. An earlier analysis of 450 to 650 of the donors called V segments functional above 56.7% productive rearrangements and segregating when the between-donor standard deviation exceeded 5%. A statistical classification framework was built to diagnose cytomegalovirus status from the catalog of TCR beta chain sequences. V and J gene assignment, in a later analysis, came from comparing TCR nucleotide sequences with IMGT/GENE-DB human TR gene sequences. In a later analysis, CDR3 sequences and most-parsimonious VDJ recombination scenarios were assigned using the TCRdist pipeline. In a later analysis, each TCR beta chain was defined by its CDR3 amino acid sequence together with its V-gene family, and reads lacking a unique V-gene family were excluded. As a way to deal with suspected cross-contamination and a sequencing artifact, a later analysis dropped 592 nucleotide sequences that were highly shared and had low generation probability. In a later analysis, a clonal expansion index for each public chain was calculated from normalized within-repertoire ranks of inferred template counts. In a later analysis, generation probabilities were computed with a VDJ recombination model fitted to out-of-frame rearrangements, and the resulting probabilities were checked against IGoR. Hypergeometric tests were used in a later analysis to score TCR-TCR, TCR-HLA and TCR-CMV co-occurrence, with a repertoire-size bias correction applied to the TCR pairs. In a later analysis, false discovery rates were estimated by permuting HLA or CMV assignments 20 times. A later analysis grouped co-occurring TCRs with DBSCAN, adding TCRdist sequence similarity when clustering within HLA-allele-positive subsets. Repertoires with fewer than 30,000 or more than 120,000 public chains, plus five repertoires with anomalous nucleotide sharing, were excluded from co-occurrence clustering. Here the immuneACCESS table is served through TCRdb, limited to in-frame sequences with V and J called. Missing clones are a known gap in these copies; in checked studies unresolved V genes cover under half, and the rest lacks a known reason. Clonal size and the V and J genes are those of that table, whereas D and trimming came from the DNA. The sample table lists approximately 160,000 clones, 81% of them with a count of one. Together, the top ten hold roughly 2% of the sample.

This clonotype was obtained from a woman aged 18-30 years in good health and CMV-seronegative. Input material: PBMCs. The chain couples TRBV9 to TRBJ2-3, with 9 central nucleotides matching TRBD2. The DNA sequence is TGTGCCAGCAGCGTAGTGGGACTAGCCACAGATACGCAGTATTTT. Its translation reads: CASSVVGLATDTQYF.